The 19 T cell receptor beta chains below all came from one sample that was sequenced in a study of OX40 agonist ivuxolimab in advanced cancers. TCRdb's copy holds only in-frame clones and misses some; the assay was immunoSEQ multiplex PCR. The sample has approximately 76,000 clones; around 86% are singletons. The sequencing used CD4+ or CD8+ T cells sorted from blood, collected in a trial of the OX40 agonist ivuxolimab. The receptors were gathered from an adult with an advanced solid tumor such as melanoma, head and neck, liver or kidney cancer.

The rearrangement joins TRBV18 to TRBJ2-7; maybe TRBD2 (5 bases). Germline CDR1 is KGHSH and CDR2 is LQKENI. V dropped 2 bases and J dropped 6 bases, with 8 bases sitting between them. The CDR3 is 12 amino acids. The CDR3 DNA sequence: TGTGCCAGCTCACCAGAGCGGATCGAGCAGTACTTC. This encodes CASSPERIEQYF.

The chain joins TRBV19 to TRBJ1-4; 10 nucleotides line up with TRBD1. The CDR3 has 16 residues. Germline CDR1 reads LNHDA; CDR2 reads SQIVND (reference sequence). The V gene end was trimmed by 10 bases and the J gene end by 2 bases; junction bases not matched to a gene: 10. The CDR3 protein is CATRLTGGFTNEKLFF. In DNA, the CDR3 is TGTGCCACCCGACTGACAGGGGGCTTTACTAATGAAAAACTGTTTTTT. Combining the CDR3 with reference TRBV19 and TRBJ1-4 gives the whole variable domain DGGITQSPKYLFRKEGQNVTLSCEQNLNHDAMYWYRQDPGQGLRLIYYSQIVNDFQKGDIAEGYSVSREKKESFPLTVTSAQKNPTAFYLCATRLTGGFTNEKLFFGSGTQLSVL.

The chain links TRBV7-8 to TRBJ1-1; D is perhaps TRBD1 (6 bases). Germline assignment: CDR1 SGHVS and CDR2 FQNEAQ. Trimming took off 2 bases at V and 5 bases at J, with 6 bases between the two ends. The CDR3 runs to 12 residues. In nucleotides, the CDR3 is TGTGCCAGCAGCTTAAGGGGGACTGAAGCTTTCTTT. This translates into CASSLRGTEAFF.

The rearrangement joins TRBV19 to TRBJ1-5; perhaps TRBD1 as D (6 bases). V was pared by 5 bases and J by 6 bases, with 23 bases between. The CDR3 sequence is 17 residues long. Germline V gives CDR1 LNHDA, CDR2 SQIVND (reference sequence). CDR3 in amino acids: CASSSSRGGTLGQPQHF. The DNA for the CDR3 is TGTGCCAGTAGTTCCTCGAGGGGGGGGACCCTCGGTCAGCCCCAGCATTTT.

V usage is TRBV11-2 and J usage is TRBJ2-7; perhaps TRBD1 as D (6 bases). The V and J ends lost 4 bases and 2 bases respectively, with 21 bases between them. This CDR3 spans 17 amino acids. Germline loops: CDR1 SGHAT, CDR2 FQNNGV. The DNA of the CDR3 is TGTGCCAGCAGCTCAAAGACAGGCTTCTTTAATCCCTACGAGCAGTACTTC. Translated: CASSSKTGFFNPYEQYF.

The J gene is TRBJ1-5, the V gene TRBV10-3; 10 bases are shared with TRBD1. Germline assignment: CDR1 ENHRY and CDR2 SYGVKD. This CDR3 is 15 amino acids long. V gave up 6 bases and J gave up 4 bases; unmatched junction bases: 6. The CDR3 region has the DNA TGTGCCATCAGAGGGGACAGGGGAATTAATCAGCCCCAGCATTTT. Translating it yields CAIRGDRGINQPQHF.

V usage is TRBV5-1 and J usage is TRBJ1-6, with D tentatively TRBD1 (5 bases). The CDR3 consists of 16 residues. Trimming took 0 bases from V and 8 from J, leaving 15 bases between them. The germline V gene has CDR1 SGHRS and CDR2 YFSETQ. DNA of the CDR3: TGCGCCAGCAGCTTGGCCCTCCCAGGGCGGGATTCACCCCTCCACTTT. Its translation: CASSLALPGRDSPLHF. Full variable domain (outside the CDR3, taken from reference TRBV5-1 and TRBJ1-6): KAGVTQTPRYLIKTRGQQVTLSCSPISGHRSVSWYQQTPGQGLQFLFEYFSETQRNKGNFPGRFSGRQFSNSRSEMNVSTLELGDSALYLCASSLALPGRDSPLHFGNGTRLTVT.

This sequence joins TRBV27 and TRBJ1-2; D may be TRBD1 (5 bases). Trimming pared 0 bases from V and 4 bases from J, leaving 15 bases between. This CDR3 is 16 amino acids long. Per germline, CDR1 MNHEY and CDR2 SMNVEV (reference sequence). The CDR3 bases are TGTGCCAGCAGTTTATCGAGACAGCCACTCCTCTATGGCTACACCTTC. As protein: CASSLSRQPLLYGYTF.

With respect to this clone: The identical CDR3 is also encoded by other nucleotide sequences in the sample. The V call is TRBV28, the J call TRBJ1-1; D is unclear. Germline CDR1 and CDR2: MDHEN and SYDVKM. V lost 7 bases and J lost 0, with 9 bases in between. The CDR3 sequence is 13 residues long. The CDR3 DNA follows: TGTGCCAGCACAGGCGGTTTGAACACTGAAGCTTTCTTT. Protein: CASTGGLNTEAFF. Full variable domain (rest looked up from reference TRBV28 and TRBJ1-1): DVKVTQSSRYLVKRTGEKVFLECVQDMDHENMFWYRQDPGLGLRLIYFSYDVKMKEKGDIPEGYSVSREKKERFSLILESASTNQTSMYLCASTGGLNTEAFFGQGTRLTVV.

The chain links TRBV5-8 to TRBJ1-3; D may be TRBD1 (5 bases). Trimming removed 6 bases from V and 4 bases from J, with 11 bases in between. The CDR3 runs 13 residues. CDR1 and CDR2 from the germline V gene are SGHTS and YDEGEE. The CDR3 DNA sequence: TGTGCCAGCACCCGGGGCCACGGAAACACCATATATTTT. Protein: CASTRGHGNTIYF.

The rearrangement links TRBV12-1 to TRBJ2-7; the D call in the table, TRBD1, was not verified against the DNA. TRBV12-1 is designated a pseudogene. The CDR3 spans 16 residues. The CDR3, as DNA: TGTGCCAGCAGCCTCGATCCCGGGACAGGGGTTTACGAGCAGTACTTC. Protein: CASSLDPGTGVYEQYF.

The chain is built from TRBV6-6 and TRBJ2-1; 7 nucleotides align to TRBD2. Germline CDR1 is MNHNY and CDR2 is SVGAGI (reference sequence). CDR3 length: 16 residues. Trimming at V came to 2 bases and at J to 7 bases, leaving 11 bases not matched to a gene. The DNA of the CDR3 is TGTGCCAGCAGTTACCGGAGCGGGATTGCGGGTAATGAGCAGTTCTTC. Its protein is CASSYRSGIAGNEQFF.

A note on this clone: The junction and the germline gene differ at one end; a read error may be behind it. CDR3 DNA: TGTGCCAGCAGTGGGGAGGGTTTC. Translation: CASSGEGF. This chain joins TRBV6-1 and TRBJ2-7, with 7 bases that match TRBD2. Germline V lookup: CDR1 MNHNS, CDR2 SASEGT. The CDR3 is 8 amino acids.

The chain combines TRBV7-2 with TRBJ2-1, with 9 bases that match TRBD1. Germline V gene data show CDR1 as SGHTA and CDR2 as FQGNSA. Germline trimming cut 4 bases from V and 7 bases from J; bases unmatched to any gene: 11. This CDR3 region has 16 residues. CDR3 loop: CASSWRTGASRNEQFF. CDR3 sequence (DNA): TGTGCCAGCAGCTGGAGGACAGGGGCATCACGTAATGAGCAGTTCTTC.

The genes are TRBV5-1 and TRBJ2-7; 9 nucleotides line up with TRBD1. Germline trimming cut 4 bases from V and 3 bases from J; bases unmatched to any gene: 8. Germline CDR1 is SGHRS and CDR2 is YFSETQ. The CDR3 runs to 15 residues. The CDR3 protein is CASSRAPGQGYEQYF. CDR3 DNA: TGCGCCAGCAGCCGAGCCCCGGGACAGGGCTACGAGCAGTACTTC.

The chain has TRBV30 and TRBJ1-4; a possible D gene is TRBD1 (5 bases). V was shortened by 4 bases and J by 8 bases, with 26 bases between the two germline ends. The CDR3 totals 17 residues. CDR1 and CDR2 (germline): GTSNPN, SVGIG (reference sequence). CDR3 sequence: CAWTYPSGRGNREKLFF. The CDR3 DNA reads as TGTGCCTGGACCTACCCCAGCGGGCGGGGGAATAGGGAAAAACTGTTTTTT. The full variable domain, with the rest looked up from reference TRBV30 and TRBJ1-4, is SQTIHQWPATLVQPVGSPLSLECTVEGTSNPNLYWYRQAAGRGLQLLFYSVGIGQISSEVPQNLSASRPQDRQFILSSKKLLLSDSGFYLCAWTYPSGRGNREKLFFGSGTQLSVL.

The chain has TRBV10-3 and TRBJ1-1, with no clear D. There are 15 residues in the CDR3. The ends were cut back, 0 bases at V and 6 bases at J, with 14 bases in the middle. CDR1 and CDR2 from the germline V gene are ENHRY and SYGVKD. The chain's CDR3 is CAISESYNGRAEAFF. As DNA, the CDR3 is TGTGCCATCAGTGAGTCTTACAATGGCAGAGCTGAAGCTTTCTTT.

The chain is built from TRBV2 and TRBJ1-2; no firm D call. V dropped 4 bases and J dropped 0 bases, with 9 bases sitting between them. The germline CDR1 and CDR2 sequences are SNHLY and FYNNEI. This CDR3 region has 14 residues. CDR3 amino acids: CASSGADSNYGYTF. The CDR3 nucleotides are TGTGCCAGCAGTGGGGCAGATTCTAACTATGGCTACACCTTC.

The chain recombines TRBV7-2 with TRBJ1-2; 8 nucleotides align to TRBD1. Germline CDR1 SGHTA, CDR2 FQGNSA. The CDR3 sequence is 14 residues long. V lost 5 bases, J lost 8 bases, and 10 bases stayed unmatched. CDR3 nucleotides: TGTGCCAGCAGCCCCCGGACAGGGTTAGGAGGCTACACCTTC. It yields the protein CASSPRTGLGGYTF.